Presented here are 26 T cell receptor beta chains from one specimen sequenced in a study of blood T cell repertoires in COVID-19. Measured with immunoSEQ multiplex PCR; TCRdb has only the in-frame clones, and not every one. The repertoire includes roughly 91,000 clones, around 83% of them detected once, and 2% sits in the top ten. The sequencing sample was made of peripheral blood. All receptors come from a man in his sixties or seventies with active or convalescent COVID-19.

The chain recombines TRBV7-2 with TRBJ1-2, with 10 bases lining up with TRBD1. The CDR3 totals 16 residues. J was trimmed by 0 bases and V by 5 bases; bases with no gene match: 6. CDR1 SGHTA and CDR2 FQGNSA come from the germline V gene. CDR3 protein: CASSPGTGASNYGYTF. In nucleotides, the CDR3 is TGTGCCAGCAGCCCGGGGACAGGGGCTTCTAACTATGGCTACACCTTC. The complete variable domain, with remaining parts taken from reference TRBV7-2 and TRBJ1-2, reads GAGVSQSPSNKVTEKGKDVELRCDPISGHTALYWYRQSLGQGLEFLIYFQGNSAPDKSGLPSDRFSAERTGGSVSTLTIQRTQQEDSAVYLCASSPGTGASNYGYTFGSGTRLTVV.

The chain joins TRBV19 to TRBJ2-1; D is possibly TRBD1 (6 bases). CDR3 length equals 15 residues. The germline V and J ends were trimmed by 6 bases and 5 bases, with 17 bases remaining between them. The germline V gene encodes CDR1 LNHDA and CDR2 SQIVND (reference sequence). In DNA, the CDR3 is TGTGCCAGTAGCGCCGGACAGACGGTGCACAATGAGCAGTTCTTC. Encoded protein: CASSAGQTVHNEQFF.

The chain employs TRBV19 and TRBJ1-3; D is perhaps TRBD1 (6 bases). The length of the CDR3 is 18 residues. CDR1 and CDR2 from the germline V gene are LNHDA and SQIVND (reference sequence). The V gene lost 2 bases and the J gene lost 3 bases, with 20 bases spanning the gap. The CDR3 DNA reads TGTGCCAGTAGTATAAAGGGGACACGAGTTCTCGGTGGAAACACCATATATTTT. Encoded protein: CASSIKGTRVLGGNTIYF.

The rearrangement links TRBV3-1 (or the pseudogene TRBV3-2) to TRBJ1-1, with a tentative D call TRBD1 (6 bases). From germline, CDR1 is LGHDT and CDR2 YNNKEL (reference sequence). V lost 4 bases to trimming and J lost 6 bases, with 6 bases between them. The CDR3 is 11 amino acids. In DNA, the CDR3 is TGTGCCAGCAGCCCAGGGGCTGAAGCTTTCTTT. Residues: CASSPGAEAFF.

This chain links TRBV7-2 with TRBJ1-5; the D is unclear. This CDR3 comprises 16 residues. Trimming took 2 bases from V and 0 from J, leaving 11 bases between them. Germline CDR1 SGHTA, CDR2 FQGNSA. The CDR3 coding sequence is TGTGCCAGCAGCTTACTCGGCAGGTCTAGCAATCAGCCCCAGCATTTT. Protein sequence: CASSLLGRSSNQPQHF.

The gene calls are TRBV2 and TRBJ2-7, with no clear D. The V gene's germline CDR1 is SNHLY and CDR2 FYNNEI. Trimming pared 4 bases from V and 2 bases from J, leaving 12 bases between. The CDR3 length is 14 residues. CDR3 residues: CASSAMSSPYEQYF. The CDR3 DNA reads TGTGCCAGCAGTGCAATGAGTAGCCCCTACGAGCAGTACTTC.

The chain links TRBV2 to TRBJ2-5; TRBD2 matches 9 bases. V lost 5 bases to trimming and J lost 1 base; unmatched junction nucleotides: 5. The CDR3 is made up of 15 amino acids. Per the germline V gene, CDR1 is SNHLY and CDR2 is FYNNEI. In DNA form, the CDR3 reads TGTGCCAGCAGTCGCCTAGCGGGGATCCAAGAGACCCAGTACTTC. Its protein is CASSRLAGIQETQYF.

This clone has a handful of counts. CDR3 residues: CASRPIGQGRSPLHF. The CDR3 coding sequence is TGTGCCAGCAGACCCATAGGACAGGGTCGGTCACCCCTCCACTTT. The gene calls are TRBV28 and TRBJ1-6, with 8 bases aligning to TRBD1. This CDR3 is 15 amino acids long. V shed 6 bases and J 10 bases; nucleotides not matched to a gene: 11. The germline V gene encodes CDR1 MDHEN and CDR2 SYDVKM.

This clone was observed once. The rearrangement links TRBV6-5 to TRBJ1-4, with D tentatively TRBD1 (6 bases). The CDR3 covers 14 residues. V dropped 6 bases and J dropped 4 bases, with 12 bases sitting between them. Germline lookup yields CDR1 MNHEY and CDR2 SVGAGI. The CDR3 sequence is CASRPGTSNEKLFF. In nucleotides, the CDR3 is TGTGCCAGCAGGCCCGGGACAAGTAATGAAAAACTGTTTTTT.

J is TRBJ1-4 and V is TRBV5-1, with 7 bases aligning to TRBD1. Germline CDR1 reads SGHRS; CDR2 reads YFSETQ. The trim removed 0 bases at V and 8 bases at J, leaving 7 bases unmatched. The CDR3 loop spans 15 amino acids. The CDR3 loop reads CASSLVSGGSEKLFF. The DNA for the CDR3 is TGCGCCAGCAGCTTGGTTTCAGGGGGAAGCGAAAAACTGTTTTTT. The variable domain in full, with the rest retrieved from reference TRBV5-1 and TRBJ1-4, is KAGVTQTPRYLIKTRGQQVTLSCSPISGHRSVSWYQQTPGQGLQFLFEYFSETQRNKGNFPGRFSGRQFSNSRSEMNVSTLELGDSALYLCASSLVSGGSEKLFFGSGTQLSVL.

The chain links TRBV30 to TRBJ1-1; 8 positions agree with TRBD1. CDR1 and CDR2 (germline): GTSNPN, SVGIG (reference sequence). The CDR3 length is 13 residues. Trimming removed 6 bases from V and 0 bases from J; junction bases left unmatched: 3. The CDR3 DNA reads as TGTGCCTGTCAGGGGGCAATGAACACTGAAGCTTTCTTT. Translated: CACQGAMNTEAFF.

This clone occurred a few times. CDR3 sequence (DNA): TGTGCCAGCAGCCAAAGAGGGAACTATGGCTACACCTTC. Amino acids: CASSQRGNYGYTF. V and J are TRBV14 and TRBJ1-2; no clear D. Per germline, CDR1 SGHDN and CDR2 FVKESK. Trimming cost V 2 bases and J 2 bases, with 6 bases left between them. The length of the CDR3 is 13 residues.

The CDR3 bases are TGTGCCAGCAGATCGACAGGGTCCTCCTACGAGCAGTACTTC. Protein: CASRSTGSSYEQYF. The chain uses TRBV2 and TRBJ2-7; 7 bases align to TRBD1. CDR1 and CDR2 from the germline V gene are SNHLY and FYNNEI. V lost 6 bases to trimming and J lost 0 bases; unmatched junction nucleotides: 5. The CDR3 sequence is 14 residues long.

This chain joins TRBV9 and TRBJ2-3; D not resolved. V lost 0 bases and J 5 bases, leaving 16 bases between the germline ends. The CDR3 extends over 16 amino acids. The germline V gene has CDR1 SGDLS and CDR2 YYNGEE. The DNA of the CDR3 is TGTGCCAGCAGCGTAGATGTGGCCTCAGGTCGAGATACGCAGTATTTT. Translating it yields CASSVDVASGRDTQYF.

The rearrangement joins TRBV6-5 to TRBJ2-7; 10 bases align to TRBD1. Germline lookup yields CDR1 MNHEY and CDR2 SVGAGI. V trimming: 6 bases; J trimming: 6 bases; junction bases outside the gene matches: 11. There are 15 residues in the CDR3. CDR3 nucleotides: TGTGCCAGCAGGGGTTCGGGACAGGGGTTTGGCGAGCAGTACTTC. Residues: CASRGSGQGFGEQYF.

CDR3 residues: CASRGTGGNEQFF. CDR3 nucleotide sequence: TGTGCCAGCAGAGGGACAGGGGGCAATGAGCAGTTCTTC. This rearrangement joins TRBV6-5 to TRBJ2-1, with 11 bases aligning to TRBD1. This CDR3 has 13 residues. CDR1 and CDR2 (germline): MNHEY, SVGAGI. Germline trimming cut 6 bases from V and 6 bases from J; bases unmatched to any gene: 1.

The gene calls are TRBV6-5 and TRBJ1-1, with TRBD1 matching over 7 bases. The CDR3 is made up of 15 amino acids. Trimming took 4 bases from V and 0 from J; bases not matched to a gene: 5. Germline V lookup: CDR1 MNHEY, CDR2 SVGAGI. The CDR3 sequence: CASSSTGFMNTEAFF. CDR3 nucleotide sequence: TGTGCCAGCAGTTCGACAGGGTTCATGAACACTGAAGCTTTCTTT.

The chain uses TRBV5-1 and TRBJ1-1, with D hard to call. CDR1 is SGHRS, CDR2 YFSETQ, per germline. Trimming shortened V by 5 bases and J by 4 bases, and 15 bases separated the two germline ends. The CDR3 is 14 residues long. CDR3 amino acids: CASSSGSWGTEAFF. The DNA of the CDR3 is TGCGCCAGCAGTTCGGGATCGTGGGGCACTGAAGCTTTCTTT.

The chain has TRBV19 and TRBJ2-6, with 9 bases matching TRBD1. Germline V gives CDR1 LNHDA, CDR2 SQIVND (reference sequence). The CDR3 contains 17 residues. V lost 4 bases, J lost 2 bases, and 6 bases stayed unmatched. The CDR3 coding sequence is TGTGCCAGTAGTACGTCCCGGGACAGGGCTGGGGCCAACGTCCTGACTTTC. Encoded protein: CASSTSRDRAGANVLTF.

J is TRBJ1-1 and V is TRBV29-1, with 9 bases fitting TRBD1. The germline gives CDR1 SQVTM, CDR2 ANQGSEA. CDR3 length: 13 residues. J lost 5 bases, V lost 6 bases, and 7 bases had no gene match. The DNA of the CDR3 is TGCAGCGTGGTTGGACAGGGGTGGACTGAAGCTTTCTTT. Translated: CSVVGQGWTEAFF. Full variable domain (outside the CDR3, taken from reference TRBV29-1 and TRBJ1-1): SAVISQKPSRDICQRGTSLTIQCQVDSQVTMMFWYRQQPGQSLTLIATANQGSEATYESGFVIDKFPISRPNLTFSTLTVSNMSPEDSSIYLCSVVGQGWTEAFFGQGTRLTVV.

This sequence joins TRBV5-5 and TRBJ1-2; D is undetermined. Per germline, CDR1 SGHKS and CDR2 YYEKEE (reference sequence). With 0 bases removed from V and 4 bases from J, the gap between germline ends came to 10 bases. The CDR3 is 14 amino acids. CDR3 nucleotides: TGTGCCAGCAGCTTGGCGACGGGAGGCTATGGCTACACCTTC. This codes for CASSLATGGYGYTF.

This clone was detected a few times. J is TRBJ1-1 and V is TRBV12-3 or TRBV12-4; D remains unclear. Trimming shortened V by 0 bases and J by 11 bases, and 13 bases separated the two germline ends. The CDR3 covers 13 residues. CDR3 sequence: CASSLAQEAAAFF. CDR3 nucleotide sequence: TGTGCCAGCAGTTTAGCGCAGGAGGCGGCGGCTTTCTTT.

The V gene is TRBV19, the J gene TRBJ2-1, with D tentatively TRBD2 (6 bases). The CDR3 consists of 16 residues. The V end lost 6 bases, the J end lost 3 bases, and 18 bases lay between the germline ends. From germline, CDR1 is LNHDA and CDR2 SQIVND (reference sequence). The CDR3: CASSPLGLGLYNEQFF. The DNA of the CDR3 is TGTGCCAGTAGCCCACTGGGACTCGGCCTCTACAATGAGCAGTTCTTC.

The V and J genes are TRBV3-1 (or the pseudogene TRBV3-2) and TRBJ2-1; no clear D gene. The CDR3 spans 14 residues. Trimming removed 1 base at V and 13 bases at J, with 17 bases between. Germline assignment: CDR1 LGHDT and CDR2 YNNKEL (reference sequence). The CDR3 loop reads CASSQGQFQNYQFF. As DNA, the CDR3 is TGTGCCAGCAGCCAAGGGCAGTTCCAAAATTATCAGTTCTTC.

V gene TRBV18 combines with J gene TRBJ2-3, with D maybe TRBD2 (7 bases). CDR1 KGHSH and CDR2 LQKENI come from the germline V gene. The V end was cut by 0 bases, the J end by 3 bases, with 16 bases between. This CDR3 has 17 residues. The CDR3 reads CASSPPSGGPVTDTQYF. CDR3 bases: TGTGCCAGCTCACCACCCTCCGGGGGGCCGGTAACAGATACGCAGTATTTT.

The chain links TRBV5-1 to TRBJ2-5, with TRBD1 identical over 9 bases. The CDR3 is made up of 16 amino acids. Unmatched junction bases numbered 10, after V lost 2 bases and J lost 5 bases. The V gene's germline CDR1 is SGHRS and CDR2 YFSETQ. The CDR3 reads CASSFGGQGLRETQYF. Here the CDR3 DNA reads TGCGCCAGCAGCTTTGGGGGACAGGGCCTGCGGGAGACCCAGTACTTC. The full variable domain, with the rest looked up from reference TRBV5-1 and TRBJ2-5, is KAGVTQTPRYLIKTRGQQVTLSCSPISGHRSVSWYQQTPGQGLQFLFEYFSETQRNKGNFPGRFSGRQFSNSRSEMNVSTLELGDSALYLCASSFGGQGLRETQYFGPGTRLLVL.